One sample yielded the 32 T cell receptor beta chains listed below, sequenced in a study of blood T cell repertoires in COVID-19. Here immunoSEQ multiplex PCR was the method, and the copy in TCRdb shows in-frame clones only, minus some. The sample lists approximately 230,000 clones, about 91% occurring once. Specimen: peripheral blood. The receptors shown here come from an elderly man with acute or convalescent COVID-19.

The gene calls are TRBV9 and TRBJ2-7; 10 bases line up with TRBD1. From germline, CDR1 is SGDLS and CDR2 YYNGEE. The junction had 6 bases not matched to a gene; V was cut back by 3 bases and J by 6 bases. This CDR3 comprises 14 residues. The CDR3 sequence: CASSGLTGGGEQYF. The CDR3 DNA reads as TGTGCCAGCAGCGGACTGACAGGGGGCGGCGAGCAGTACTTC.

The V gene is TRBV29-1, the J gene TRBJ2-2; TRBD2 aligns across 11 bases. Trimming at V came to 1 base and at J to 0 bases, leaving 7 bases not matched to a gene. The CDR3 spans 18 residues. CDR1 is SQVTM, CDR2 ANQGSEA, per germline. The chain's CDR3 is CSVEVRLAGGANTGELFF. In DNA, the CDR3 is TGCAGCGTTGAAGTTCGGCTAGCGGGAGGAGCGAACACCGGGGAGCTGTTTTTT.

The rearrangement joins TRBV6-2 or TRBV6-3 to TRBJ2-3, with unresolved D. Per the germline V gene, CDR1 is MNHEY and CDR2 is SVGEGT. The CDR3 runs to 16 residues. Deletions cut 4 bases from V and 1 base from J, with 15 bases between. CDR3 coding DNA: TGTGCCAGCAGTTCCCCGAGTGGGCCCCGCACAGATACGCAGTATTTT. Translation: CASSSPSGPRTDTQYF.

This chain connects TRBV3-1 (or the pseudogene TRBV3-2) to TRBJ1-4, with 8 bases fitting TRBD1. V shed 0 bases and J 13 bases; nucleotides not matched to a gene: 7. This CDR3 spans 14 amino acids. Germline V CDR1 and CDR2: LGHDT, YNNKEL (reference sequence). CDR3 nucleotide sequence: TGTGCCAGCAGCCAAGATCCGGGAGACAGGGGACTGTTTTTT. It codes for CASSQDPGDRGLFF.

This chain uses TRBV28 with TRBJ1-3; 8 positions agree with TRBD1. The CDR3 consists of 16 residues. Trimming cost V 5 bases and J 0 bases; bases outside gene matches: 6. Germline V gene data show CDR1 as MDHEN and CDR2 as SYDVKM. The CDR3 DNA sequence: TGTGCCAGCAGTGTGACAGGGGCCCACTCTGGAAACACCATATATTTT. Its protein product is CASSVTGAHSGNTIYF.

The V and J genes are TRBV11-3 and TRBJ2-2; 8 positions agree with TRBD1. Germline CDR1 SGHNT, CDR2 YENEEA. Trimming removed 5 bases from V and 5 bases from J; junction bases left unmatched: 7. The CDR3 totals 15 residues. CDR3: CASSPDRQGTGELFF. In nucleotides, the CDR3 is TGTGCCAGCAGCCCTGACAGACAGGGGACCGGGGAGCTGTTTTTT.

V and J are TRBV18 and TRBJ1-5, with 8 bases lining up with TRBD1. The CDR3 has 14 residues. The V and J ends lost 4 bases and 4 bases, in that order; junction bases with no gene match: 3. CDR1 is KGHSH, CDR2 LQKENI, per germline. Here the CDR3 reads CASSRDRFNQPQHF. DNA of the CDR3: TGTGCCAGCTCACGGGACAGGTTTAATCAGCCCCAGCATTTT. Full variable domain (outside the CDR3, taken from reference TRBV18 and TRBJ1-5): NAGVMQNPRHLVRRRGQEARLRCSPMKGHSHVYWYRQLPEEGLKFMVYLQKENIIDESGMPKERFSAEFPKEGPSILRIQQVVRGDSAAYFCASSRDRFNQPQHFGDGTRLSIL.

This chain joins TRBV29-1 and TRBJ1-1; 7 bases are shared with TRBD1. The germline V gene has CDR1 SQVTM and CDR2 ANQGSEA. Unmatched junction bases numbered 7, after V lost 5 bases and J lost 7 bases. There are 12 residues in the CDR3. CDR3 sequence reads: CSVYIQGIEAFF. The CDR3 nucleotides read TGCAGCGTTTATATACAGGGGATTGAAGCTTTCTTT.

The rearrangement joins TRBV7-2 to TRBJ2-5, with 8 bases identical to TRBD1. The CDR3 is 13 amino acids. The V gene's germline CDR1 is SGHTA and CDR2 FQGNSA. Germline trimming cut 2 bases from V and 5 bases from J; bases unmatched to any gene: 1. The CDR3 sequence: CASSLNRGETQYF. The CDR3 nucleotides read TGTGCCAGCAGCTTAAACAGGGGGGAGACCCAGTACTTC.

The rearrangement links TRBV5-1 to TRBJ2-7; D is unresolved. The CDR3 has 14 amino acids. Germline-derived CDR1 and CDR2 are SGHRS and YFSETQ. Trimming removed 1 base at V and 2 bases at J, with 10 bases between. The CDR3 DNA reads as TGCGCCAGCAGCTTGCATGGGCCTACCTACGAGCAGTACTTC. Its translation is CASSLHGPTYEQYF.

In its sample, this clone was seen once. The rearrangement joins TRBV19 to TRBJ2-3; 11 bases map to TRBD2. With 2 bases clipped from V and 0 bases from J, the junction kept 1 base outside the gene matches. CDR1 is LNHDA and CDR2 is SQIVND in the germline V gene (reference sequence). This CDR3 region has 16 residues. The CDR3 protein is CASSIRTSGSTDTQYF. The CDR3, as DNA: TGTGCCAGTAGTATACGGACTAGCGGGAGCACAGATACGCAGTATTTT.

This rearrangement joins TRBV6-6 to TRBJ2-1; weak D call: TRBD1 (6 bases). The germline CDR1 and CDR2 sequences are MNHNY and SVGAGI (reference sequence). Trimming removed 6 bases at V and 7 bases at J, with 10 bases between. This CDR3 has 12 residues. CDR3 sequence reads: CASSLTGNEQFF. The CDR3 DNA reads TGTGCCAGCAGCCTTACAGGGAATGAGCAGTTCTTC.

This clone was observed a handful of times. The chain recombines TRBV5-6 with TRBJ1-3; D gene uncertain. Germline V lookup: CDR1 SGHDT, CDR2 YYEEEE. V dropped 2 bases and J dropped 5 bases, with 11 bases sitting between them. CDR3 size: 14 residues. The CDR3 loop is CASSLRSVRNTIYF. The CDR3 region has the DNA TGTGCCAGCAGCTTACGATCGGTTAGAAACACCATATATTTT.

This clone has just one count. This chain uses TRBV18 with TRBJ2-6; the D gene is possibly TRBD2 (6 bases). Germline V gene sequence: CDR1 KGHSH, CDR2 LQKENI. The CDR3 sequence is 18 residues long. V lost 6 bases and J lost 0, with 18 bases in between. The CDR3 coding sequence is TGTGCCAGCTCTCCCGGGGAGGCCGCTCTCTCTGGGGCCAACGTCCTGACTTTC. This translates into CASSPGEAALSGANVLTF.

The CDR3 coding sequence is TGCGCCAGCAGCCAAAGGACAGGGGTAGGGTATGGCTACACCTTC. Translated: CASSQRTGVGYGYTF. The chain carries TRBV4-1 and TRBJ1-2; 9 nucleotides match TRBD1. Germline lookup yields CDR1 MGHRA and CDR2 YSYEKL. The J segment lost 5 bases and the V segment lost 2 bases, leaving 6 bases of the junction unmatched. CDR3 length equals 15 residues.

The chain recombines TRBV15 with TRBJ2-1; 7 nucleotides line up with TRBD1. This CDR3 comprises 16 residues. The germline V gene encodes CDR1 LNHNV and CDR2 YYDKDF (reference sequence). The V segment lost 2 bases and the J segment 6 bases; nucleotides outside the gene matches: 10. DNA for the CDR3: TGTGCCACCAGCAGATCACCCGGGACAGACTTCAATGAGCAGTTCTTC. Translation gives CATSRSPGTDFNEQFF.

The chain recombines TRBV6-5 with TRBJ1-5; tentative D call: TRBD1 (5 bases). The CDR3 spans 12 residues. The V end was cut by 11 bases, the J end by 4 bases, with 12 bases between. Germline-derived CDR1 and CDR2 are MNHEY and SVGAGI. DNA of the CDR3: TGTGCCTCTTCCCAGGGAAATCAGCCCCAGCATTTT. As protein: CASSQGNQPQHF.

This chain joins TRBV9 and TRBJ1-2; the D is unclear. In germline, CDR1 is SGDLS, CDR2 YYNGEE. Trimming left V 4 bases short and J 2 bases short, with 9 bases between. The CDR3 sequence is 13 residues long. CDR3: CASSPRENYGYTF. DNA for the CDR3: TGTGCCAGCAGCCCAAGGGAGAACTATGGCTACACCTTC.

This clone has a single count. The chain is built from TRBV7-8 and TRBJ1-1; possible D gene TRBD1, 6 bases. V lost 4 bases and J lost 4, with 16 bases in between. The CDR3 extends over 15 amino acids. Looked up from germline, CDR1 is SGHVS and CDR2 is FQNEAQ. The CDR3 is CASSSSEGVGTEAFF. The CDR3 coding sequence is TGTGCCAGCAGCTCCTCCGAGGGGGTTGGCACTGAAGCTTTCTTT.

The chain carries TRBV5-5 and TRBJ1-2; tentatively, D is TRBD1 (5 bases). The V end was cut by 3 bases, the J end by 1 base, with 13 bases between. Germline values: CDR1 SGHKS, CDR2 YYEKEE (reference sequence). This CDR3 contains 15 residues. In DNA, the CDR3 is TGTGCCAGCAGCTCCCAGCCTGACAGTAACTATGGCTACACCTTC. Its translation is CASSSQPDSNYGYTF.

V usage is TRBV11-2 and J usage is TRBJ2-2; TRBD1 matches 8 bases. The CDR3 runs to 15 residues. With V trimmed by 5 bases and J by 3 bases, 5 bases remained unmatched. The germline V gene has CDR1 SGHAT and CDR2 FQNNGV. CDR3 sequence reads: CASSPRTGYTGELFF. For the CDR3, the DNA is TGTGCCAGCAGCCCGAGGACAGGGTACACCGGGGAGCTGTTTTTT.

The chain uses TRBV18 and TRBJ1-2; D not certain. Germline CDR1 KGHSH, CDR2 LQKENI. With 6 bases removed from V and 8 bases from J, the gap between germline ends came to 16 bases. CDR3 length: 13 residues. The CDR3 nucleotides read TGTGCCAGCTCCCTCGACGGAATGGAGGGCTACACCTTC. Translating it yields CASSLDGMEGYTF. The entire variable domain, with the rest obtained from reference TRBV18 and TRBJ1-2, is as follows: NAGVMQNPRHLVRRRGQEARLRCSPMKGHSHVYWYRQLPEEGLKFMVYLQKENIIDESGMPKERFSAEFPKEGPSILRIQQVVRGDSAAYFCASSLDGMEGYTFGSGTRLTVV.

The rearrangement links TRBV7-9 to TRBJ1-1; the D gene is possibly TRBD1 (5 bases). Trimming stripped 8 bases from V and 3 bases from J, with 16 bases between. The CDR3 covers 14 residues. Germline V gives CDR1 SEHNR, CDR2 FQNEAQ (reference sequence). The CDR3, as DNA: TGTGCCAGCGTTGGGGGGGTGCCTTACACTGAAGCTTTCTTT. As protein: CASVGGVPYTEAFF.

The chain employs TRBV5-6 and TRBJ2-2; TRBD2 matches at 9 bases. The trim removed 2 bases at V and 7 bases at J, leaving 9 bases unmatched. This CDR3 contains 16 residues. Germline V gives CDR1 SGHDT, CDR2 YYEEEE. The CDR3 loop reads CASSFMAGGLGGELFF. Here the CDR3 DNA reads TGTGCCAGCAGCTTTATGGCGGGGGGGCTCGGCGGGGAGCTGTTTTTT. Supplemented by reference TRBV5-6 and TRBJ2-2, the full variable domain reads DAGVTQSPTHLIKTRGQQVTLRCSPKSGHDTVSWYQQALGQGPQFIFQYYEEEERQRGNFPDRFSGHQFPNYSSELNVNALLLGDSALYLCASSFMAGGLGGELFFGEGSRLTVL.

The chain carries TRBV19 and TRBJ2-6; no clear D. The V end was cut by 1 base, the J end by 0 bases, with 13 bases between. Germline CDR1 LNHDA, CDR2 SQIVND (reference sequence). The CDR3 contains 18 residues. The CDR3 is CASSIGNSIFSGANVLTF. DNA for the CDR3: TGTGCCAGTAGTATAGGAAACAGTATCTTCTCTGGGGCCAACGTCCTGACTTTC.

The chain employs TRBV6-1 and TRBJ1-5; 10 bases map to TRBD1. Germline values: CDR1 MNHNS, CDR2 SASEGT. Trimming removed 2 bases from V and 7 bases from J; junction bases left unmatched: 14. The CDR3 is 18 amino acids. CDR3 in amino acids: CASSEPSMMTGGGQPQHF. Here the CDR3 DNA reads TGTGCCAGCAGTGAACCCTCCATGATGACAGGGGGCGGCCAGCCCCAGCATTTT.

The J gene is TRBJ1-6, the V gene TRBV5-1, with D unresolved. V lost 4 bases to trimming and J lost 7 bases, with 18 bases between them. Germline V lookup: CDR1 SGHRS, CDR2 YFSETQ. The CDR3 loop spans 16 amino acids. The DNA of the CDR3 is TGCGCCAGCAGCACATCGCCGGGTCTAGAGAATTCACCCCTCCACTTT. It codes for CASSTSPGLENSPLHF.

The chain joins TRBV5-6 to TRBJ2-2; 7 nucleotides agree with TRBD2. V was pared by 0 bases and J by 3 bases, with 2 bases of the junction left unmatched. Germline CDR1 is SGHDT and CDR2 is YYEEEE. The CDR3 is 15 amino acids. The CDR3 reads CASSLVTSDTGELFF. The CDR3 DNA reads as TGTGCCAGCAGCTTGGTTACTAGCGACACCGGGGAGCTGTTTTTT.

The chain couples TRBV23-1 to TRBJ2-2; perhaps TRBD2 as D (7 bases). TRBV23-1 is flagged as an ORF with uncertain function. This CDR3 region has 19 residues. Trimming took off 6 bases at V and 1 base at J, with 24 bases between the two ends. CDR3 in DNA: TGCGCCAGCAGCTCACCTATCAGGGGAGGGCAGCTGAACACCGGGGAGCTGTTTTTT. Its translation is CASSSPIRGGQLNTGELFF.

V and J are TRBV29-1 and TRBJ2-1; TRBD2 agrees at 7 bases. The CDR3 has 13 amino acids. V gave up 1 base and J gave up 7 bases; unmatched junction bases: 4. Germline CDR1 and CDR2: SQVTM and ANQGSEA. The DNA for the CDR3 is TGCAGCGTTGAAGGACTAGCAGGGAATGAGCAGTTCTTC. It encodes CSVEGLAGNEQFF.

The chain is built from TRBV5-5 and TRBJ1-1; TRBD1 matches at 10 bases. The CDR3 length is 15 residues. Trimming at V came to 4 bases and at J to 11 bases, leaving 14 bases not matched to a gene. Germline V lookup: CDR1 SGHKS, CDR2 YYEKEE (reference sequence). CDR3 sequence (DNA): TGTGCCAGCAGCAGGGGGGACAGGGGCTTTACGAACGCTTTCTTT. This encodes CASSRGDRGFTNAFF.

This chain joins TRBV6-2 or TRBV6-3 and TRBJ1-2; 12 bases fit TRBD1. Germline-derived CDR1 and CDR2 are MNHEY and SVGEGT. The CDR3 sequence is 19 residues long. Trimming took 4 bases from V and 0 from J; bases not matched to a gene: 12. The CDR3 DNA reads TGTGCCAGCAGTTCGGGGACAGGGGGCCCCGAGACGGCTAACTATGGCTACACCTTC. Protein sequence: CASSSGTGGPETANYGYTF.